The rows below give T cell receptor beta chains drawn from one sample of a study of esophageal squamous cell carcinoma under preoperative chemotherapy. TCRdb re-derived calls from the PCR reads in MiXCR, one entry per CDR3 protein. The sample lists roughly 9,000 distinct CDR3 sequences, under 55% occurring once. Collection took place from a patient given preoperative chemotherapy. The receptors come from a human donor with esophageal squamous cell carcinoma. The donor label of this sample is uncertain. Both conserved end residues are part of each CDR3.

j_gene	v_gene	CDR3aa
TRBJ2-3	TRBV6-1	CARKSGSGVSRDTLYF
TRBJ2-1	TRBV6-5	CATTQREGRYEQFF
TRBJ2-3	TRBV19	CASSPRGQGAVADTQYF
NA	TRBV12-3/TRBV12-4	CASSVRTVQETQYF
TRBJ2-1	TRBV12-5	CASGLNGYEQFF
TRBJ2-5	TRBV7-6	CASSPDRGMGETQYF
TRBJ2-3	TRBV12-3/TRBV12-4	CAGGFGGGDPETQYF
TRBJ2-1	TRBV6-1	CASVSLAGGPNEQFF
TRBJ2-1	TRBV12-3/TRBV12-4	CASRYPSYNEQFF
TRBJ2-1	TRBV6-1	CASSPGVWAQNMQYF
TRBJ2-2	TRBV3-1	CASSLGLAEDVEQFF
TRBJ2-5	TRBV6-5	CASRPRGLAGETQYF
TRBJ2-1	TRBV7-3	CASSPRLAIDNEQFF
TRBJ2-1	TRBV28	CASSLHSADEQFF
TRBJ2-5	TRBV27	CASGTKSDRVTGETQYF
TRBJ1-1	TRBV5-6	CASSLVAGGEAFF
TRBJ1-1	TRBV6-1	CASSPGDRRGEAFF
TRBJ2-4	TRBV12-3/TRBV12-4	CASSLRNIQYF
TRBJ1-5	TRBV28	CASSLAEPQHF
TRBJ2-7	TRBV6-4	CASSDAGTRSYEQYF
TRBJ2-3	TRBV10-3	CAISGLTGAGTDTQYF
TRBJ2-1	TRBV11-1	CASSFGLLGYEQFF
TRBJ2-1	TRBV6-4	CASSALGRTGYNEQFF
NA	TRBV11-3	CASSIGNTGTQYF
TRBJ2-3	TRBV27	CASSLWARGAGDTQYF
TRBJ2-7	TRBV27	CASSRTGSHEQYF
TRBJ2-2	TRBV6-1	CASSDEGTGELFF
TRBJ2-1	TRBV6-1	CASRTTSYNEQFF
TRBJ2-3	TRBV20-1	CSAESGLVLADTQYF
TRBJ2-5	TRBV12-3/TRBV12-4	CASSSLAGGTINEQYF
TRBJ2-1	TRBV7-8	CASSLDGPEQFF
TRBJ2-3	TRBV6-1	CGRGEGGRGEETQYF
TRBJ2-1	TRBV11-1	CASSWTSARGEQFF
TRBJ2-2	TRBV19	CATGTGSGNTGELFF
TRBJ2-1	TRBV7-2	CASSLDPRGGETQFF
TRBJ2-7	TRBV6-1	CASSASGTGGHEQYF
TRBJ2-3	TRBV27	CASSSQRAGSTDTQYF
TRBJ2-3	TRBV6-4	CASSEGHTQYF
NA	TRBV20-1	CSASGTSGRFMNEQFF
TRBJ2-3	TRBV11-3	CASSQGLASTDTQYF
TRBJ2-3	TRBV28	CASSPRGTGDYTQYF
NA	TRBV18	CASSRGQDNEQYF
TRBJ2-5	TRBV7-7	CASSLPDGDALNF
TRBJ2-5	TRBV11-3	CATGPGAGGVETQYF
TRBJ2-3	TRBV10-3	CAISPGPPSTDTQYF
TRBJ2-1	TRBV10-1	CASSEAGGLSFNEQFF
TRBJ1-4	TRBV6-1	CASSPTASTTNEKLFF
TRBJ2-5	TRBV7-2	CASSLDGPWRETQYF
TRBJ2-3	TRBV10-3	CAGSASKDMQYF